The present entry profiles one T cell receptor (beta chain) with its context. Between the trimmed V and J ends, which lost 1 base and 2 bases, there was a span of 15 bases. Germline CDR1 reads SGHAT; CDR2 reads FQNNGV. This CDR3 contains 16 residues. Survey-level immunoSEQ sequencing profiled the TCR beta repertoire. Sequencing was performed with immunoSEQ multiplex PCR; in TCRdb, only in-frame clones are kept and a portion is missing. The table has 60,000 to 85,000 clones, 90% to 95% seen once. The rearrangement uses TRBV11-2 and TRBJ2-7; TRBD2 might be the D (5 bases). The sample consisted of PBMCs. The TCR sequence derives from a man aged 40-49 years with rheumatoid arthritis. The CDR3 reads CASSLVLKRSPYEQYF. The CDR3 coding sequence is TGTGCCAGCAGCTTAGTTCTAAAGCGGTCCCCCTACGAGCAGTACTTC.